This TCR beta chain is from a study of cytomegalovirus exposure and HLA in healthy donors. General study points: Rarity characterized most TCR sequences, yet some public TCRs appeared in many donors. Common viral pathogens seemed, in a later analysis, to connect with several of the most significant clusters. A later analysis linked 15,000 to 20,000 TCR beta sequences to HLA alleles at 0.05 false discovery rate.

In the PCR, 60 Vbeta and 13 Jbeta primers were used. Using immunoSEQ multiplex PCR, the repertoire was profiled, and TCRdb retains in-frame clones only, with some absent. This listing includes fewer than 150,000 clones. About this clone: Antigen: not known.

The ends were cut back, 2 bases at V and 4 bases at J, with 11 bases in the middle. The CDR3 totals 14 residues. CDR1 is SGHAT, CDR2 FQNNGV, per germline. Sequences were obtained from PBMCs. The chain recombines TRBV11-2 with TRBJ1-2; D is perhaps TRBD1 (5 bases). This clonotype originated in a woman aged 55 to 70 in good health and CMV-seronegative. CDR3 in DNA: TGTGCCAGCAGCTTATCTTGGACACCCTATGGCTACACCTTC. Amino acids: CASSLSWTPYGYTF.